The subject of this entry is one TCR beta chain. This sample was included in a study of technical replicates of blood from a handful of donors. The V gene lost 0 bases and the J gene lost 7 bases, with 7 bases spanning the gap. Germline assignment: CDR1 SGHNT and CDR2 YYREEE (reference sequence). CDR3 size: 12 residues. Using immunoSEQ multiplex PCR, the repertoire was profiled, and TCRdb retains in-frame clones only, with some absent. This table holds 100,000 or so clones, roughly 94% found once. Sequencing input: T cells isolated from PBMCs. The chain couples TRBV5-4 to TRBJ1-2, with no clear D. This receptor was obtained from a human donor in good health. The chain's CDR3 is CASSLEGGGYTF. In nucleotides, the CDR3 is TGTGCCAGCAGCTTGGAGGGAGGTGGCTACACCTTC. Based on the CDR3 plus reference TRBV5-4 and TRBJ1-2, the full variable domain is ETGVTQSPTHLIKTRGQQVTLRCSSQSGHNTVSWYQQALGQGPQFIFQYYREEENGRGNFPPRFSGLQFPNYSSELNVNALELDDSALYLCASSLEGGGYTFGSGTRLTVV.